These 18 T cell receptor beta chains share one sample of origin, sequenced in a study of primary melanoma T cells and metastatic recurrence. Sequenced by immunoSEQ multiplex PCR; TCRdb stores in-frame clones only, minus some. The sample has a few hundred clones, about 85% seen once. Sequenced sample: melanoma tumor tissue. The receptors were sampled from a human donor with melanoma.

The chain uses TRBV11-3 and TRBJ2-2; a possible D gene is TRBD1 (5 bases). CDR1 is SGHNT and CDR2 is YENEEA in the germline V gene. The CDR3 sequence is 16 residues long. Trimming pared 7 bases from V and 1 base from J, leaving 16 bases between. The CDR3 reads CASTQKAQGNTGELFF. CDR3 nucleotide sequence: TGTGCCAGCACCCAAAAAGCGCAGGGGAACACCGGGGAGCTGTTTTTT.

This clone came up a few times. The chain combines TRBV15 with TRBJ2-1, with 11 bases aligning to TRBD1. CDR1 and CDR2 (germline): LNHNV, YYDKDF (reference sequence). The CDR3 loop spans 15 amino acids. Trimming cost V 1 base and J 7 bases; bases outside gene matches: 3. The CDR3 protein is CATSRGDRGLNEQFF. As DNA, the CDR3 is TGTGCCACCAGCAGAGGGGACAGGGGGTTRAATGAGCAGTTCTTC.

This rearrangement joins TRBV6-8 to TRBJ1-4; no clear D. The length of the CDR3 is 15 residues. Germline values: CDR1 MNHGY, CDR2 SAAAGT. Trimming removed 5 bases at V and 7 bases at J, with 17 bases between. The CDR3 nucleotides read TGTGCCAGCAGTGCCCGTGACGGGGTCCGTGAAAAACTGTTTTTT. Translated, it gives CASSARDGVREKLFF.

This clone was counted once. The chain links TRBV30 to TRBJ1-3, with TRBD1 matching over 7 bases. Trimming at V came to 5 bases and at J to 4 bases, leaving 8 bases not matched to a gene. Germline CDR1 GTSNPN, CDR2 SVGIG (reference sequence). The CDR3 covers 14 residues. This CDR3 is CAWATGTPGNTIYF. The CDR3 region has the DNA TGTGCCTGGGCGACAGGGACCCCCGGAAACACCATATATTTT. The full variable domain, in which reference TRBV30 and TRBJ1-3 provide the parts outside the CDR3, is SQTIHQWPATLVQPVGSPLSLECTVEGTSNPNLYWYRQAAGRGLQLLFYSVGIGQISSEVPQNLSASRPQDRQFILSSKKLLLSDSGFYLCAWATGTPGNTIYFGEGSWLTVV.

The CDR3 region is CASSLGGSGTKTYEQYF. CDR3 DNA sequence: TGTGCCAGCAGCTTAGGGGGGTCCGGGACTAAGACCTACGAGCAGTACTTC. The V call is TRBV11-3, the J call TRBJ2-7; TRBD2 agrees at 7 bases. The CDR3 spans 17 residues. V shed 1 base and J 2 bases; nucleotides not matched to a gene: 11. Germline values: CDR1 SGHNT, CDR2 YENEEA. The full variable domain, its missing parts supplied by reference TRBV11-3 and TRBJ2-7, is EAGVVQSPRYKIIEKKQPVAFWCNPISGHNTLYWYLQNLGQGPELLIRYENEEAVDDSQLPKDRFSAERLKGVDSTLKIQPAELGDSAVYLCASSLGGSGTKTYEQYFGPGTRLTVT.

This chain connects TRBV18 to TRBJ2-7; D might be TRBD1 or TRBD2, each matching 5 bases. The CDR3 is made up of 15 amino acids. Germline CDR1 reads KGHSH; CDR2 reads LQKENI. V was trimmed by 3 bases and J by 7 bases, leaving 19 bases between them. The CDR3 nucleotides are TGTGCCAGCTCACCTCTCGGGACGGCTGGTGAGGAGCAGTACTTC. Translating gives CASSPLGTAGEEQYF.

The chain carries TRBV7-1 and TRBJ1-6; D call uncertain. TRBV7-1 is filed as an ORF, its function uncertain. The CDR3 contains 13 residues. The germline V and J ends were trimmed by 5 bases and 10 bases, with 12 bases remaining between them. DNA of the CDR3: TGTGCCAGCAGCCAAGCGGACGGCTCACCCCTCCACTTT. Protein sequence: CASSQADGSPLHF.

This clone was seen once. The DNA of the CDR3 is TGTGCCAGTAGTATACAGGGCTACGAGCAGTACTTC. This gives the protein CASSIQGYEQYF. The gene calls are TRBV19 and TRBJ2-7; D is perhaps TRBD1 (5 bases). Trimming removed 2 bases from V and 3 bases from J, with 5 bases in between. Germline V gene data show CDR1 as LNHDA and CDR2 as SQIVND (reference sequence). CDR3 length equals 12 residues.

This chain joins TRBV6-8 and TRBJ2-1; D possibly corresponds to TRBD2 (7 bases). Trimming pared 5 bases from V and 2 bases from J, leaving 16 bases between. CDR1 and CDR2 from the germline V gene are MNHGY and SAAAGT. The CDR3 sequence is 16 residues long. CDR3 coding DNA: TGTGCCAGCAGTCTTTGGGCGGGGGCCGCCTACAATGAGCAGTTCTTC. Its translation is CASSLWAGAAYNEQFF.

V and J are TRBV6-8 and TRBJ1-4; 8 bases are shared with TRBD1. The CDR3 is 15 amino acids. J gave up 7 bases and V 5 bases, and 9 bases lay outside the gene matches. Germline-derived CDR1 and CDR2 are MNHGY and SAAAGT. CDR3 sequence reads: CASSRTQGGGEKLFF. The DNA of the CDR3 is TGTGCCAGCAGTCGAACACAGGGGGGAGGTGAAAAACTGTTTTTT.

The chain combines TRBV11-3 with TRBJ2-2; D may match TRBD1 or TRBD2 (6 bases each). The germline CDR1 and CDR2 sequences are SGHNT and YENEEA. The CDR3 runs 17 residues. The ends were cut back, 3 bases at V and 1 base at J, with 15 bases in the middle. CDR3 residues: CASSLGAPRGNTGELFF. CDR3 DNA: TGTGCCAGCAGCTTGGGGGCCCCGCGGGGGAACACCGGGGAGCTGTTTTTT.

The chain uses TRBV6-8 and TRBJ1-2; 7 nucleotides agree with TRBD1. Germline V gives CDR1 MNHGY, CDR2 SAAAGT. The V gene end was trimmed by 6 bases and the J gene end by 6 bases; junction bases not matched to a gene: 13. CDR3 size: 15 residues. Here the CDR3 DNA reads TGTGCCAGCAGCCTCGTCGGGACAGTTCGAGATGGCTACACCTTC. It is translated as CASSLVGTVRDGYTF.

CDR3 DNA sequence: TGTGCCAGCAATTGGGGGTCGAACACTGAAGCTTTCTTT. Its protein product is CASNWGSNTEAFF. The chain employs TRBV25-1 and TRBJ1-1; TRBD1 might be the D (5 bases). Per the germline V gene, CDR1 is MGHDK and CDR2 is SYGVNS. This CDR3 has 13 amino acids. V was pared by 7 bases and J by 1 base, with 10 bases between.

This sequence joins TRBV6-8 and TRBJ1-1; D possibly corresponds to TRBD1 (5 bases). The V end was cut by 7 bases, the J end by 0 bases, with 6 bases between. The germline CDR1 and CDR2 sequences are MNHGY and SAAAGT. The CDR3 consists of 12 residues. The CDR3 loop reads CASNRMNTEAFF. In DNA form, the CDR3 reads TGTGCCAGCAACAGGATGAACACTGAAGCTTTCTTT.

This clone was detected only once. This chain connects TRBV7-7 to TRBJ2-3; a weak D match, TRBD1 (5 bases). Germline V gene sequence: CDR1 SSHAT, CDR2 FNYEAQ (reference sequence). Trimming cost V 1 base and J 4 bases, with 9 bases left between them. This CDR3 has 14 residues. CDR3 DNA sequence: TGTGCCAGCAGCTTAGGCACAGGCCCAGATACGCAGTATTTT. This gives the protein CASSLGTGPDTQYF. Full variable domain (remainder filled in from reference TRBV7-7 and TRBJ2-3): GAGVSQSPRYKVTKRGQDVTLRCDPISSHATLYWYQQALGQGPEFLTYFNYEAQPDKSGLPSDRFSAERPEGSISTLTIQRTEQRDSAMYRCASSLGTGPDTQYFGPGTRLTVL.

This chain connects TRBV18 to TRBJ1-1; D is undetermined. The germline V and J ends were trimmed by 3 bases and 6 bases, with 8 bases remaining between them. Looked up from germline, CDR1 is KGHSH and CDR2 is LQKENI. The CDR3 totals 12 residues. Written as DNA, the CDR3 is TGTGCCAGCTCACCGGGAGGCCCTGAAGCTTTCTTT. It is translated as CASSPGGPEAFF.

J is TRBJ1-1 and V is TRBV11-3; TRBD1 is a possible D gene (6 bases). The CDR3 loop spans 19 amino acids. V was pared by 5 bases and J by 0 bases, with 25 bases between. Germline CDR1 reads SGHNT; CDR2 reads YENEEA. Written as DNA, the CDR3 is TGTGCCAGCAGCGCACGGAATATCCGGGACACCTTATTGAACACTGAAGCTTTCTTT. This encodes CASSARNIRDTLLNTEAFF.

This clone is termed hyperexpanded. The CDR3 DNA reads as TGTGCCAGCAGAGAGGGACTAGAGTACGAGCAGTACTTC. It translates to CASREGLEYEQYF. The chain is built from TRBV7-1 and TRBJ2-7; 8 nucleotides align to TRBD2. TRBV7-1 is assigned to the ORF class and has an uncertain function. CDR3 length: 13 residues. The ends lost 6 bases at V and 4 bases at J; junction bases unmatched: 5.